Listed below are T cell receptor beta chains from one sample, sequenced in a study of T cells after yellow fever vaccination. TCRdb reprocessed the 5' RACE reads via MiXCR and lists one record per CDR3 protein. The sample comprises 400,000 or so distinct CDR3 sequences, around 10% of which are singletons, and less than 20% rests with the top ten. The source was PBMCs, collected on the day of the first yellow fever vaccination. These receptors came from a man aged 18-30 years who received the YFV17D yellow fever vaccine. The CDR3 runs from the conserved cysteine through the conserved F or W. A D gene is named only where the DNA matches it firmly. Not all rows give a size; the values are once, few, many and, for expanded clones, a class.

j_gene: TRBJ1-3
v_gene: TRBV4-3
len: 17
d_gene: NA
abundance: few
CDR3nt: TGCACCAGCAGCCAAGAAGGAGCGTTCCGCTCTGGAAACACCATATATTTT
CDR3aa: CTSSQEGAFRSGNTIYF

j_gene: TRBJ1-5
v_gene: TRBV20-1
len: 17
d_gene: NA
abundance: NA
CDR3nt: TGCAGTGCTAGAGATCCATCCGGGACAAATAGCAATCAGCCCCAGCATTTT
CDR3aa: CSARDPSGTNSNQPQHF

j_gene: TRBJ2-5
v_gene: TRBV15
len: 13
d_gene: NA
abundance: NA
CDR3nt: TGTGCCACCAGCAGAAGTGACTTGGGGACCCAGTACTTC
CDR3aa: CATSRSDLGTQYF

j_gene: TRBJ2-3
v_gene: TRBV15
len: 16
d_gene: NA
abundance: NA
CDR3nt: TGTGCCACCAGCGGTGGATTAGATGCTAGCACAGATACGCAGTATTTT
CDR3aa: CATSGGLDASTDTQYF

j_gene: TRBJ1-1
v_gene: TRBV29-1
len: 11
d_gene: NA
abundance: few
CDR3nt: TGCAGCGTTACCTTTCTCCAGGATGCTTTCTTT
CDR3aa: CSVTFLQDAFF

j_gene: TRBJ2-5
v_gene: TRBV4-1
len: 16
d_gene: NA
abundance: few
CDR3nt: TGCGCCAGCAGCCAAATCACCTTCAGAGCTTCCGAGACCCAGTACTTC
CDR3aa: CASSQITFRASETQYF

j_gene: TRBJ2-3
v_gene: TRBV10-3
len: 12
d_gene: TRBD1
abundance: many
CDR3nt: TGTGCCATCAGTGGCACTCAGGGGGCGCAGTATTTT
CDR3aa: CAISGTQGAQYF

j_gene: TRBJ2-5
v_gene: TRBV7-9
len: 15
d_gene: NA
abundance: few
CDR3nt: TGTGCCAGCAGCTTTCTCGTTGGGGGCCAAGAGACCCAGTACTTC
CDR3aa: CASSFLVGGQETQYF

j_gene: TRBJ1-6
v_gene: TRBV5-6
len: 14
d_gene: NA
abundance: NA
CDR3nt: TGTGCCAGCAGCTTGGAGGGGAATACGTCACCCCTCCACTTT
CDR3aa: CASSLEGNTSPLHF

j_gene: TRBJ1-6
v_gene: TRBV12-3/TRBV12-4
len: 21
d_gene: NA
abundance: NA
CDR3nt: TGTGCCAGCAGTTTCTTCCCCCCAGCTTTCGGGGCCCTCTCTAATAATTCACCCCTCCACTTT
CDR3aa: CASSFFPPAFGALSNNSPLHF

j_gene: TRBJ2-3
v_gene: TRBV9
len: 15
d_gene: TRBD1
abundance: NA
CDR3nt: TGTGCCAGCAGCGTAGAGGGGACAGGGGCAGATACGCAGTATTTT
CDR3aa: CASSVEGTGADTQYF

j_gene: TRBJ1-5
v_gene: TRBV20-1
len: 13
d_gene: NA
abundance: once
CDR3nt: TGCAGCTTCAGTCCGGATGGCAATCAGCCCCAGCATTTT
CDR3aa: CSFSPDGNQPQHF

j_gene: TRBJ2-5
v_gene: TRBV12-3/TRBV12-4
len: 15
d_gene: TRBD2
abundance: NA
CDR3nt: TGTGCCAGCAGTCCCCATGGACTAGTCCAAGAGACCCAGTACTTC
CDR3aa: CASSPHGLVQETQYF

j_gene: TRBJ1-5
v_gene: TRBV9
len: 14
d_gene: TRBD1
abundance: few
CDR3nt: TGTGCCAGCAGCCCGACAGGGGAGAATCAGCCCCAGCATTTT
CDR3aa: CASSPTGENQPQHF

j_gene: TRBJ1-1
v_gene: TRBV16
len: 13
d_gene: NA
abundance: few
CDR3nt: TGTGCCAGCAGCCAATCATGGGGGACTGAAGCTTTCTTT
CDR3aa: CASSQSWGTEAFF

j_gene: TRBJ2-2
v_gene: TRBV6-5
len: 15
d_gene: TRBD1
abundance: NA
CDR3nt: TGTGCCAGCAGTTACGCGGTCACAGGGGGTTGGGAGCTGTTTTTT
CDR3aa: CASSYAVTGGWELFF

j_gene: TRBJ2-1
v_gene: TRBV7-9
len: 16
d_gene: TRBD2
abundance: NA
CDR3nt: TGTGCCAGCAGCTTGGCCGGGACTAGCGGGGGGGGTGAGCAGTTCTTC
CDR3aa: CASSLAGTSGGGEQFF

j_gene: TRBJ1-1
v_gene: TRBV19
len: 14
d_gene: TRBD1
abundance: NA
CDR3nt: TGTGCCAGTAGTTGGGACAGGTCAAACACTGAAGCTTTCTTT
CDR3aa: CASSWDRSNTEAFF

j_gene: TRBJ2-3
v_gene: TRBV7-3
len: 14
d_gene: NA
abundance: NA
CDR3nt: TGTGCCAGCAGCCTAGCGTTCGAGACAGATACGCAGTATTTT
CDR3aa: CASSLAFETDTQYF

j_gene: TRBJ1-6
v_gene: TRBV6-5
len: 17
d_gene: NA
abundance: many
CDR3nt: TGTGCCAGCAGACCGGACAGCGAAGGCTCCTATAATTCACCCCTCCACTTT
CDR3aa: CASRPDSEGSYNSPLHF

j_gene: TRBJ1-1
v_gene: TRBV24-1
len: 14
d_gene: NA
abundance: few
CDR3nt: TGTGCCACCAGTAAAGGAGAGGGCGTCACTGAAGCTTTCTTT
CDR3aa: CATSKGEGVTEAFF

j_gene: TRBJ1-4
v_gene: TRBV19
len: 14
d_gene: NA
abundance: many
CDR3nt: TGTGCCAGTAGTGGGACGGCAACTAATGAAAAACTGTTTTTT
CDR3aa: CASSGTATNEKLFF

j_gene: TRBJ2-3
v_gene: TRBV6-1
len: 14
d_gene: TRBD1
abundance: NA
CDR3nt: TGTGCCAGCAGTGAGGGGGACAGCCAAAATACGCAGTATTTT
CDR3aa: CASSEGDSQNTQYF

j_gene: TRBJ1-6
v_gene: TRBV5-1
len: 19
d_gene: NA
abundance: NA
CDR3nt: TGCGCCAGCAGCTTGGGGGCGGCTCTGGGAGGCTCCTATAATTCACCCCTCCACTTT
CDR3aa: CASSLGAALGGSYNSPLHF

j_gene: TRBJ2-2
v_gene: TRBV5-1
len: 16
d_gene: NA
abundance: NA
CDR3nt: TGCGCCAGCAGCTTGTTGGTTGGAGCGCGCGGCGGGGAGCTGTTTTTT
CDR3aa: CASSLLVGARGGELFF

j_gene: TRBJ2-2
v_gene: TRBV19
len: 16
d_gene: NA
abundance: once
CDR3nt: TGTGCCAGTAGTATAGTAGAGCAGGGGAACACCGGGGAGCTGTTTTTT
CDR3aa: CASSIVEQGNTGELFF

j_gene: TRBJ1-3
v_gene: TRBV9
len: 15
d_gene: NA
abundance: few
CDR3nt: TGTGCCAGCAGCGTTGGGGGGAACTCTGGAAACACCATATATTTT
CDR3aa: CASSVGGNSGNTIYF

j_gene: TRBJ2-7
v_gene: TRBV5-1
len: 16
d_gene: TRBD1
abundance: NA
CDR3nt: TGCGCCAGCAGCTTGGCCCGCAGGGGGCCATCCTACGAGCAGTACTTC
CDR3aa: CASSLARRGPSYEQYF

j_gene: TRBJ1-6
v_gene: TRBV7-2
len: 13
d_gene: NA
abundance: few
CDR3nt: TGTGCCAGCAGCCCAGTATTGTTTTCTCCCCTCCACTTT
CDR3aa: CASSPVLFSPLHF

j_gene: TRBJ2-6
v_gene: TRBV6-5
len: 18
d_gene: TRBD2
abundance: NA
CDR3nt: TGTGCCAGCAGTCACAACCAATTTAGCGGGGCTGGGGCCAACGTCCTGACTTTC
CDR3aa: CASSHNQFSGAGANVLTF

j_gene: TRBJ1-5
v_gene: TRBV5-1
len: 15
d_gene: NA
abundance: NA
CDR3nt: TGCGCCAGCAGCTTGGAAGGGGAGGTGACTCAGCCCCAGCATTTT
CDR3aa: CASSLEGEVTQPQHF

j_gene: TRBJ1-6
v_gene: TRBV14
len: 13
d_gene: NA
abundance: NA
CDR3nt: TGTGCCAGCAGCCAAGAGACAGGCCCACCCCTCCACTTT
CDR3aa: CASSQETGPPLHF

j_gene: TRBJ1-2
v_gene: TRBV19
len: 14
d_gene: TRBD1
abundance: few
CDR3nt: TGTGCCAGTAATAATCCCGGGACAGGGTATGGCTACACCTTC
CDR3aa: CASNNPGTGYGYTF

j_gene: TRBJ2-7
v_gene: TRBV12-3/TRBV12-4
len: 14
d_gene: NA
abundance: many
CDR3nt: TGTGCCAGCAGTTTGCGGCAGAGCTCCTACGAGCAGTACTTC
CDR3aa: CASSLRQSSYEQYF

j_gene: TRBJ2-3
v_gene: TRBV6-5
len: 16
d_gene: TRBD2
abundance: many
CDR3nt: TGTGCCAGCAGTTATTCTAGCGGGGCGAGCACAGATACGCAGTATTTT
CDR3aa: CASSYSSGASTDTQYF

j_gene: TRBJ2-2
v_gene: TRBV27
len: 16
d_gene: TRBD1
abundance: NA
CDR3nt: TGTGCCAGCAGTTTTACTGGGACAGGGACCAGCGGGGAGCTGTTTTTT
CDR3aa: CASSFTGTGTSGELFF

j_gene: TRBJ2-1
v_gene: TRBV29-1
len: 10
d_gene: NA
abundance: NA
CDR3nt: TGCAGCGGCCTGGACAATGAGCAGTTCTTC
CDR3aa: CSGLDNEQFF

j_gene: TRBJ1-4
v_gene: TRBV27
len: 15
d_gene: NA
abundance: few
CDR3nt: TGTGCCAGCAGTTCAAATCGTGCAACTAATGAAAAACTGTTTTTT
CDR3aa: CASSSNRATNEKLFF

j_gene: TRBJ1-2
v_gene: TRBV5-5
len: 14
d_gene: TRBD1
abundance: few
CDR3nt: TGTGCCAGCAGCCGGGACAGGGAAGAGGGTGGCTACACCTTC
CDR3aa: CASSRDREEGGYTF

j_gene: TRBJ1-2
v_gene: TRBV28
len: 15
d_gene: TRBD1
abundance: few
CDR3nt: TGTGCCAGCAGTTTACAGGGGGCCAGTGGTGATGGCTACACCTTC
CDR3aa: CASSLQGASGDGYTF

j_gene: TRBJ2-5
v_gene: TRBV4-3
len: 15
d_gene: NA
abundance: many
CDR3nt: TGCGCCAGCAGCTTTGGAACACGGATACAAGAGACCCAGTACTTC
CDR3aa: CASSFGTRIQETQYF

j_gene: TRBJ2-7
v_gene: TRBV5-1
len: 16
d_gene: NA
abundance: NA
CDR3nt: TGCGCCAGCAGGAACACCTCGATTGGGTTTTCCTACGAGCAGTACTTC
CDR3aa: CASRNTSIGFSYEQYF

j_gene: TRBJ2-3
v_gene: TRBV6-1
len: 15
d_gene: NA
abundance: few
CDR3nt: TGTGCCAGCATAGGGGGACCCTCTAGCACAGATACGCAGTATTTT
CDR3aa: CASIGGPSSTDTQYF

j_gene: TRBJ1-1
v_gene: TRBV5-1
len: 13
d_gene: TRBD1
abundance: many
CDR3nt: TGCGCCAGCAGCTCTGACAGGGGCACTGAAGCTTTCTTT
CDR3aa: CASSSDRGTEAFF

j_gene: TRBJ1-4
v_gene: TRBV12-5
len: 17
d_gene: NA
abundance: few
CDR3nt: TGTGCTAGTGGTTTGGCCGACTCCAGGGTCTTTTTGGAAAAACTGTTTTTT
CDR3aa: CASGLADSRVFLEKLFF

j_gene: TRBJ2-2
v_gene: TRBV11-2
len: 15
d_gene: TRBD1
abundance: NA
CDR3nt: TGTGCCAGCAGAGGACAGGGCCGGTTCACCGGGGAGCTGTTTTTT
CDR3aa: CASRGQGRFTGELFF